A single T cell receptor beta chain is shown here with its context. These data are taken from a study of control samples from healthy donors and cancer patients. The data were produced by immunoSEQ multiplex PCR, yet TCRdb's version contains in-frame clones alone and is incomplete. The sample shows more than 85,000 clones, around 89% of them seen only once. Sequenced: blood. The receptor was isolated from a woman aged 45-65 years in good health.

The CDR3 DNA is TGTGCTAGTGGTTTGGTAGACCCAGGGGGCCCCGGGTGTCATCACTATGGCTACACCTTC. It is translated as CASGLVDPGGPGCHHYGYTF. The chain is built from TRBV12-5 and TRBJ1-2; 8 positions match TRBD1. Germline CDR1 reads LGHNT; CDR2 reads FRNRAP. The CDR3 has 20 amino acids. The V and J ends lost 0 bases and 3 bases, in that order; junction bases with no gene match: 18. Combining the CDR3 with reference TRBV12-5 and TRBJ1-2 gives the whole variable domain DARVTQTPRHKVTEMGQEVTMRCQPILGHNTVFWYRQTMMQGLELLAYFRNRAPLDDSGMPKDRFSAEMPDATLATLKIQPSEPRDSAVYFCASGLVDPGGPGCHHYGYTFGSGTRLTVV.